The 3 T cell receptor beta chains below come from one sample, sequenced in a study of human T cells and chemical hapten exposure. Time point in this sample: patch test 1, 2 weeks after DPC sensitization. Treatment specified: therapeutic diphenylcyclopropenone sensitization with weekly scalp DPC. TCRdb reprocessed the RACE reads with MiXCR, giving one entry per CDR3 protein. The repertoire consists of roughly 86,000 distinct CDR3 sequences, with roughly a tenth occurring once and the leading ten covering roughly 2.2%. The sequencing here drew on whole blood, taken in connection with sensitization to the hapten diphenylcyclopropenone (DPC). The receptors originated from a man aged 35-49 years with alopecia areata. Some clones in this sample may be carry-over from other donors' samples.

The V call is TRBV12-3 or TRBV12-4, the J call TRBJ2-2, with 10 bases that match TRBD2. CDR3 length: 18 residues. V lost 2 bases to trimming and J lost 5 bases; unmatched junction nucleotides: 11. Here the CDR3 DNA reads TGTGCCAGCAGTTTACTTAAGCGGGAGGGCCAGGATACCGGGGAGCTGTTTTTT. Translated, it gives CASSLLKREGQDTGELFF.

The genes are TRBV2 and TRBJ1-5, with TRBD1 matching over 7 bases. Germline CDR1 and CDR2: SNHLY and FYNNEI. The V segment lost 2 bases and the J segment 4 bases; nucleotides outside the gene matches: 8. The CDR3 spans 16 residues. The CDR3 loop reads CASSESRGRGNQPQHF. CDR3 in DNA: TGTGCCAGCAGTGAATCCAGGGGCAGGGGGAATCAGCCCCAGCATTTT.

This clonotype occurred many times. This sequence joins TRBV29-1 and TRBJ2-3; D remains ambiguous. V lost 6 bases and J 0 bases, leaving 10 bases between the germline ends. Germline V gene sequence: CDR1 SQVTM, CDR2 ANQGSEA. The length of the CDR3 is 13 residues. The CDR3 bases are TGCAGCGTCGAAAAGGACAGCACAGATACGCAGTATTTT. As protein: CSVEKDSTDTQYF.